The TCR beta chain under discussion was sequenced for a study of cytomegalovirus exposure and HLA in healthy donors. Per the germline V gene, CDR1 is LGHNT and CDR2 is FRNRAP. The CDR3 runs to 14 residues. V dropped 5 bases and J dropped 6; count of bases not matched to a gene: 5. Vbeta (60) and Jbeta (13) primers were used in the PCR. Measured with immunoSEQ multiplex PCR; TCRdb has only the in-frame clones, and not every one. The listing records around 70,000 clones. In nominal health when sampled, donors likely had unrecorded immune exposures nonetheless. The chain uses TRBV12-5 and TRBJ1-2; 11 nucleotides align to TRBD1. The origin of this receptor is a middle-aged woman in good health and CMV-seropositive. The sequencing input was PBMCs. This CDR3 is CASGLGQGADGYTF. In DNA form, the CDR3 reads TGTGCTAGTGGTCTCGGACAGGGGGCGGATGGCTACACCTTC.